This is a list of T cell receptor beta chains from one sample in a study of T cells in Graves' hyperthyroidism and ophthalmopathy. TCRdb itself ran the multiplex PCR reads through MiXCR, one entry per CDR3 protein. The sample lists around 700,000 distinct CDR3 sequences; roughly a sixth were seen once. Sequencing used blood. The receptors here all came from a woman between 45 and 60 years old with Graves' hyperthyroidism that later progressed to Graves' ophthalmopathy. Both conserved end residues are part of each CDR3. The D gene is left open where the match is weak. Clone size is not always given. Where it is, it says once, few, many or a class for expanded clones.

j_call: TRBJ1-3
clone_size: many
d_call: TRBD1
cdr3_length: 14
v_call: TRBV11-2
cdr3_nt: TGTGCCAGCAGCACCCGGGACAGCTACCACACCATATATTTT
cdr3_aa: CASSTRDSYHTIYF

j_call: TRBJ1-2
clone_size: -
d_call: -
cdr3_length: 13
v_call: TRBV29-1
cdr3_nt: TGCAGCGCTGATAAAGCCGAAGGCTATGGCTACACCTTC
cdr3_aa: CSADKAEGYGYTF

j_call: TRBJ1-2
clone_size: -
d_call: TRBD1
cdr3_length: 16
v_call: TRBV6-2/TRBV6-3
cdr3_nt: TGTGCCAGCAGCCCCATGAATGAGGGGGCAGAGGATGGCTACACCTTC
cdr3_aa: CASSPMNEGAEDGYTF

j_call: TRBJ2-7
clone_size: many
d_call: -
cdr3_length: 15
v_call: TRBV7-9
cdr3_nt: TGTGCCAGCAGCCCCTCACCCGGGACACACTACGAGCAGTACTTC
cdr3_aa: CASSPSPGTHYEQYF

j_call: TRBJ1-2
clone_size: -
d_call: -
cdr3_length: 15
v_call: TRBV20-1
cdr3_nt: TGCAGTGCTAGAGAGTGGACAGCTTCTAACTATGGCTACACCTTC
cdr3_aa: CSAREWTASNYGYTF

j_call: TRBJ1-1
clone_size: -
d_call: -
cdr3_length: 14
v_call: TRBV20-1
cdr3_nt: TGCAGTGCCCCACCGGGAGCGATGAACACTGAAGCTTTCTTT
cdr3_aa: CSAPPGAMNTEAFF

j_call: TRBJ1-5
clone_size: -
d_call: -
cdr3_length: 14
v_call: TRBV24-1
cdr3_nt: TGTGCCACCAGTTCCAGGGTGGCCAATCAGCCCCAGCATTTT
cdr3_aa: CATSSRVANQPQHF

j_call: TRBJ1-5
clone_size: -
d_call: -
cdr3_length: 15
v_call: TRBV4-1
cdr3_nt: TGCGCCAGCAGCCAAGTAAAGGGTAGAAATCAGCCCCAGCATTTT
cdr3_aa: CASSQVKGRNQPQHF

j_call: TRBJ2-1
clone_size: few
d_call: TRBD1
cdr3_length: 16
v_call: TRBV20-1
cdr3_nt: TGCAGTGCTAGAGATCCGGGACAGGGATCGGGGGATGAGCAGTTCTTC
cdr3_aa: CSARDPGQGSGDEQFF

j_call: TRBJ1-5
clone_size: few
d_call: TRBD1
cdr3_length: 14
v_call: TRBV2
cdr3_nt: TGTGCCAGCAGAGGAGGGACAGGGGGCTTACCCCAGCATTTT
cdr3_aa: CASRGGTGGLPQHF

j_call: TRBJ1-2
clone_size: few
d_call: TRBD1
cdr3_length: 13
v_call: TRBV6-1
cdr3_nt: TGTGCCAGCAGTTCCCGACAGGGTAGTGGCTACACCTTC
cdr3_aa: CASSSRQGSGYTF

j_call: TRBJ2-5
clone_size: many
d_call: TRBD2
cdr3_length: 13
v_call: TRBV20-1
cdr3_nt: TGCAGTGCCCCCGGCGGGGGTTCGGAGACCCAGTACTTC
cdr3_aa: CSAPGGGSETQYF

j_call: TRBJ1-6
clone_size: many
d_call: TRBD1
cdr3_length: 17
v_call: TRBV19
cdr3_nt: TGTGCCAGTAGTATCCAAGGACAGGGGGCATCTAATTCACCCCTCCACTTT
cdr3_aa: CASSIQGQGASNSPLHF

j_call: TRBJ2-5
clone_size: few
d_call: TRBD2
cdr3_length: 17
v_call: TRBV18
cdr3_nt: TGTGCCAGCTCATCCAGTCTTAATAGCGGGGCCCAAGAGACCCAGTACTTC
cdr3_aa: CASSSSLNSGAQETQYF

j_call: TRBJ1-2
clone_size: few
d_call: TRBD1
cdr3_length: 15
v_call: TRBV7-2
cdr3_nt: TGTGCCAGCAGCCCCATGGGGGGCCCAGGGGGAGGCTACACCTTC
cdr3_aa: CASSPMGGPGGGYTF

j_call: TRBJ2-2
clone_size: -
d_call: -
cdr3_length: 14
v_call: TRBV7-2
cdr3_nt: TGTGCCAGCAGCCGACAGAGGAACACCGGGGAGCTGTTTTTT
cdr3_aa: CASSRQRNTGELFF

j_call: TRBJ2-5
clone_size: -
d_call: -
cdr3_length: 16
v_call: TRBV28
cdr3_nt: TGTGCCAGCCCCCAGCGGGCCAGGCCTCGTGGGGAGACCCAGTACTTC
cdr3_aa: CASPQRARPRGETQYF